The present entry profiles one TCR beta chain with its context. Its antigen remains unknown. This CDR3 is 17 amino acids long. Germline V CDR1 and CDR2: SGHDT, YYEEEE. V lost 4 bases and J lost 1, with 15 bases in between. The assay was immunoSEQ multiplex PCR, and TCRdb's table has in-frame clones only and misses some. The sample lists 77,000 or so clones, over 75% seen once, with over 4% in the top ten. This record belongs to a study of OX40 agonist ivuxolimab in advanced cancers. Across the study: Hepatocellular carcinoma, melanoma, renal cell or head and neck cancer was diagnosed in the dose-escalation patients. From about 23 to 85 years was the age range, with a mean of approximately 58 years, and 70% to 85% were male. Study outcomes and limitations: The study observed clonal expansion of CD4+ and CD8+ blood T cells by week 6 at 0.1 to 3.0 mg/kg. The study found among the lowest clonal expansion in partial responders at 0.1-3.0 mg/kg.

The sequence was collected from an adult with an advanced solid tumor such as melanoma, head and neck, liver or kidney cancer. This sequence joins TRBV5-6 and TRBJ2-6, with D possibly matching TRBD1 (5 bases). The input for sequencing was CD4+ or CD8+ T cells sorted from blood, taken in a trial of the OX40 agonist ivuxolimab. The CDR3 loop reads CASSPTPQGSGANVLTF. Here the CDR3 DNA reads TGTGCCAGCAGCCCGACCCCTCAGGGTTCTGGGGCCAACGTCCTGACTTTC. Looking up the rest from reference TRBV5-6 and TRBJ2-6 gives the full variable domain: DAGVTQSPTHLIKTRGQQVTLRCSPKSGHDTVSWYQQALGQGPQFIFQYYEEEERQRGNFPDRFSGHQFPNYSSELNVNALLLGDSALYLCASSPTPQGSGANVLTFGAGSRLTVL.